Below are 17 T cell receptor beta chains sequenced from a single sample in a study of cytomegalovirus exposure and HLA in healthy donors (dated by TCRdb to about 2017). The library was generated by the immunoSEQ multiplex PCR assay. For the multiplex PCR, a mixture combining 60 forward primers for TCR Vbeta segments and 13 reverse primers for TCR Jbeta segments was used. In TCRdb, the immuneACCESS table is reduced to in-frame sequences with V and J assigned. These tables do not hold every clone; where another copy was compared, an unresolved V gene accounts for under half, and the others remain unexplained. This sample holds 250,000 or so clones; around 85% were observed only once. Clones ranked in the top ten supply 1.3% of the sample. Source material: PBMCs. The receptors stem from a human donor in good health.

The V and J genes are TRBV6-1 and TRBJ2-7; a possible D gene is TRBD1 (6 bases). This CDR3 has 14 residues. Germline-derived CDR1 and CDR2 are MNHNS and SASEGT. V was pared by 5 bases and J by 3 bases, with 14 bases between. CDR3 coding DNA: TGTGCCAGCAGTTCTTCACTGGACAGCTACGAGCAGTACTTC. Amino acids: CASSSSLDSYEQYF.

The rearrangement uses TRBV7-9 and TRBJ2-3; 9 nucleotides match TRBD1. The J segment lost 2 bases and the V segment lost 6 bases, leaving 15 bases of the junction unmatched. Germline V gene sequence: CDR1 SEHNR, CDR2 FQNEAQ (reference sequence). This CDR3 is built from 18 residues. CDR3 residues: CASSPPRRQGENTDTQYF. DNA for the CDR3: TGTGCCAGCAGTCCACCTCGACGACAGGGGGAAAACACAGATACGCAGTATTTT.

CDR3 DNA sequence: TGTGCCTGCGGGATCAAGACTAGCGGGGTATACAATGAGCAGTTCTTC. This gives the protein CACGIKTSGVYNEQFF. The rearrangement uses TRBV5-4 and TRBJ2-1; TRBD2 aligns across 11 bases. V lost 10 bases to trimming and J lost 4 bases; unmatched junction nucleotides: 13. Germline lookup yields CDR1 SGHNT and CDR2 YYREEE (reference sequence). This CDR3 has 16 residues.

The CDR3 loop is CASSPGTDTQYF. In DNA form, the CDR3 reads TGTGCCAGCAGCCCCGGGACAGATACGCAGTATTTT. The chain has TRBV7-9 and TRBJ2-3; D gene ambiguous. Germline CDR1 is SEHNR and CDR2 is FQNEAQ (reference sequence). This CDR3 has 12 amino acids. Trimming removed 5 bases from V and 3 bases from J, with 6 bases in between.

This clone was recorded only once. This rearrangement joins TRBV21-1 to TRBJ1-1. TRBV21-1 is flagged as a pseudogene. The CDR3 runs 17 residues. The CDR3 protein is CASSKAHAGNREGEAFF. Here the CDR3 DNA reads TGTGCCAGCAGCAAAGCCCACGCTGGGAACAGGGAGGGTGAAGCTTTCTTT.

This chain links TRBV9 with TRBJ1-1, with D perhaps TRBD1 (6 bases). The CDR3 consists of 13 residues. Germline-derived CDR1 and CDR2 are SGDLS and YYNGEE. The V and J ends lost 3 bases and 8 bases respectively, with 14 bases between them. In DNA, the CDR3 is TGTGCCAGCAGCGCCGTTAGAACAGGGGAAGCTTTCTTT. This translates into CASSAVRTGEAFF.

As DNA, the CDR3 is TGCGCCAGCAGCCAAGATATAGGGACAGGGTCTGGGACCCAGTACTTC. Its protein product is CASSQDIGTGSGTQYF. The V call is TRBV4-3, the J call TRBJ2-5, with 9 bases lining up with TRBD1. V shed 0 bases, J shed 7 bases, and the junction held 9 bases outside the gene matches. Germline V gene data show CDR1 as LGHNA and CDR2 as YSLEER. The CDR3 length is 16 residues.

The V call is TRBV30, the J call TRBJ2-7, with 7 bases fitting TRBD2. V lost 3 bases and J lost 4; bases outside the gene matches: 6. Germline V lookup: CDR1 GTSNPN, CDR2 SVGIG (reference sequence). The CDR3 extends over 13 amino acids. In DNA form, the CDR3 reads TGTGCCTGGAGGGCTTTCGGGGGGTACGAGCAGTACTTC. Its translation: CAWRAFGGYEQYF.

The chain carries TRBV15 and TRBJ1-1; 8 bases are shared with TRBD1. V was clipped by 0 bases and J by 5 bases; unmatched bases: 11. Germline V gives CDR1 LNHNV, CDR2 YYDKDF (reference sequence). The CDR3 runs to 17 residues. CDR3 sequence reads: CATSREGRGQWMTEAFF. In DNA, the CDR3 is TGTGCCACCAGCAGAGAGGGCAGGGGGCAGTGGATGACTGAAGCTTTCTTT.

This chain joins TRBV19 and TRBJ2-1; 7 bases align to TRBD2. The CDR3 is 14 residues long. The trim removed 7 bases at V and 6 bases at J, leaving 9 bases unmatched. Germline V gene data show CDR1 as LNHDA and CDR2 as SQIVND (reference sequence). CDR3 in DNA: TGTGCCAGTAAGGTACGCGGGAGCAGCAATGAGCAGTTCTTC. Translating gives CASKVRGSSNEQFF.

J is TRBJ1-1 and V is TRBV6-5, with a possible D match to TRBD1 (5 bases). CDR3 size: 13 residues. V lost 6 bases, J lost 7 bases, and 15 bases lay in between. Germline-derived CDR1 and CDR2 are MNHEY and SVGAGI. CDR3 bases: TGTGCCAGCAGGACCCGTGGCGGGGGTGAAGCTTTCTTT. Translation gives CASRTRGGGEAFF.

The chain uses TRBV7-8 and TRBJ2-1, with TRBD2 matching over 9 bases. V was pared by 5 bases and J by 4 bases, with 6 bases of the junction left unmatched. Germline CDR1 is SGHVS and CDR2 is FQNEAQ. The CDR3 length is 15 residues. The CDR3 region is CASSRGGGGYNEQFF. For the CDR3, the DNA is TGTGCCAGCAGCCGCGGGGGGGGTGGGTACAATGAGCAGTTCTTC.

V is TRBV2 and J is TRBJ2-7; D may be TRBD2 (6 bases). V dropped 5 bases and J dropped 6 bases, with 11 bases sitting between them. Germline V lookup: CDR1 SNHLY, CDR2 FYNNEI. The CDR3 is made up of 12 amino acids. This CDR3 reads CASSRGTPEQYF. CDR3 bases: TGTGCCAGCAGTCGCGGGACTCCCGAGCAGTACTTC.

The chain employs TRBV4-3 and TRBJ2-7; TRBD1 agrees at 9 bases. The CDR3 spans 15 residues. The V gene's germline CDR1 is LGHNA and CDR2 YSLEER. Germline trimming cut 0 bases from V and 4 bases from J; bases unmatched to any gene: 4. DNA for the CDR3: TGCGCCAGCAGCCAAGACCCGGGACAGGGTTACGAGCAGTACTTC. Its protein is CASSQDPGQGYEQYF.

The chain recombines TRBV2 with TRBJ2-5, with TRBD1 identical over 7 bases. Per the germline V gene, CDR1 is SNHLY and CDR2 is FYNNEI. The CDR3 loop spans 14 amino acids. The V and J ends lost 7 bases and 3 bases, in that order; junction bases with no gene match: 8. CDR3 DNA sequence: TGTGCCAGCATCATCAGGACAGGCAAAGAGACCCAGTACTTC. This encodes CASIIRTGKETQYF.

The rearrangement uses TRBV30 and TRBJ1-3; perhaps TRBD1 as D (5 bases). CDR1 and CDR2 (germline): GTSNPN, SVGIG (reference sequence). The CDR3 extends over 16 amino acids. V was clipped by 4 bases and J by 8 bases, with 24 bases between them. CDR3 sequence reads: CAWTLKQAGSGDTIYF. The CDR3 DNA follows: TGTGCCTGGACCCTTAAACAGGCCGGTTCTGGCGACACCATATATTTT. Together with reference TRBV30 and TRBJ1-3, the CDR3 gives the full variable domain: SQTIHQWPATLVQPVGSPLSLECTVEGTSNPNLYWYRQAAGRGLQLLFYSVGIGQISSEVPQNLSASRPQDRQFILSSKKLLLSDSGFYLCAWTLKQAGSGDTIYFGEGSWLTVV.

A few counts support this clone. The V gene is TRBV5-1, the J gene TRBJ1-1; TRBD1 matches at 7 bases. CDR3 size: 15 residues. J gave up 5 bases and V 4 bases, and 11 bases lay outside the gene matches. Germline V CDR1 and CDR2: SGHRS, YFSETQ. CDR3 in amino acids: CASSPHFTGDTEAFF. The CDR3 bases are TGCGCCAGCAGCCCTCACTTTACAGGGGATACTGAAGCTTTCTTT.